A single sample gave rise to the 19 T cell receptor beta chains below, sequenced in a study of a mutant IDH1 vaccine in newly diagnosed glioma. Time point defined: baseline, week 1 (first vaccination visit). Treatment in this sample: pre-vaccination baseline after standard-of-care therapy. Profiled with immunoSEQ multiplex PCR; TCRdb holds only in-frame clones, not every one. There are around 56,000 clones in the sample; 75% to 95% occur only once, and roughly 2.5% lies in the top ten. Material: PBMCs, obtained from a glioma patient treated with radiotherapy, temozolomide or both. The receptors derive from a man aged 45 to 65 with glioma.

The J gene is TRBJ1-1, the V gene TRBV4-1; no clear D gene. This CDR3 comprises 16 residues. Germline V CDR1 and CDR2: MGHRA, YSYEKL. With 3 bases removed from V and 5 bases from J, the gap between germline ends came to 19 bases. The CDR3 region is CASSHSLGRGGTEAFF. The CDR3 nucleotides are TGCGCCAGCAGCCATTCCCTCGGACGGGGAGGGACTGAAGCTTTCTTT.

J is TRBJ2-7 and V is TRBV7-8; no clear D gene. The germline gives CDR1 SGHVS, CDR2 FQNEAQ. This CDR3 has 15 residues. The germline V and J ends were trimmed by 0 bases and 4 bases, with 13 bases remaining between them. The CDR3 nucleotides are TGTGCCAGCAGCTTAGCGTTGGCACAGACTTACGAGCAGTACTTC. Translated: CASSLALAQTYEQYF.

V is TRBV28 and J is TRBJ2-7; no clear D gene. The CDR3 extends over 13 amino acids. From germline, CDR1 is MDHEN and CDR2 SYDVKM. Trimming left V 5 bases short and J 3 bases short, with 11 bases between. CDR3 residues: CASSPAVGYEQYF. For the CDR3, the DNA is TGTGCCAGCAGTCCCGCGGTAGGCTACGAGCAGTACTTC.

The V call is TRBV10-2, the J call TRBJ2-3; D assignment may be TRBD1 or TRBD2 (5 bases each). This CDR3 has 17 residues. Trimming shortened V by 6 bases and J by 1 base, and 20 bases separated the two germline ends. Germline lookup yields CDR1 WSHSY and CDR2 SAAADI. CDR3 in DNA: TGCGCCAGCAGGAACGAGAGAAGACGGGGCGGCACAGATACGCAGTATTTT. Its translation: CASRNERRRGGTDTQYF.

The chain carries TRBV10-3 and TRBJ1-2; the D is unclear. The V and J ends lost 2 bases and 9 bases respectively, with 16 bases between them. Germline CDR1 is ENHRY and CDR2 is SYGVKD. CDR3 size: 14 residues. CDR3 sequence reads: CAISEGRAQGSYTF. The CDR3 DNA reads as TGTGCCATCAGTGAGGGTCGCGCCCAAGGAAGCTACACCTTC.

The CDR3 DNA sequence: TGTGCCAGCAGTGAAACGGGACTGGGGAAGTCCTACGAGCAGTACTTC. It yields the protein CASSETGLGKSYEQYF. The gene calls are TRBV25-1 and TRBJ2-7, with a possible D match to TRBD2 (6 bases). The germline V and J ends were trimmed by 2 bases and 1 base, with 15 bases remaining between them. Germline CDR1 MGHDK, CDR2 SYGVNS. The CDR3 covers 16 residues.

This chain connects TRBV7-9 to TRBJ2-7; 8 bases align to TRBD1. V gave up 4 bases and J gave up 4 bases; unmatched junction bases: 15. Germline CDR1 SEHNR, CDR2 FQNEAQ (reference sequence). This CDR3 has 17 amino acids. Written as DNA, the CDR3 is TGTGCCAGCAGCTCCCTGTTGCGACAGGGGTCCGGTTACGAGCAGTACTTC. This sequence encodes CASSSLLRQGSGYEQYF.

V and J are TRBV30 and TRBJ1-2; TRBD1 is a possible D gene (5 bases). V dropped 6 bases and J dropped 10 bases, with 12 bases sitting between them. Germline V lookup: CDR1 GTSNPN, CDR2 SVGIG (reference sequence). The CDR3 runs to 10 residues. CDR3 amino acids: CACRRGTYTF. CDR3 nucleotides: TGTGCCTGCCGACGGGGGACCTACACCTTC.

This sequence joins TRBV28 and TRBJ1-1, with a tentative D call TRBD1 (5 bases). The CDR3 is 14 residues long. Deletions cut 4 bases from V and 4 bases from J, with 13 bases between. The germline CDR1 and CDR2 sequences are MDHEN and SYDVKM. The CDR3 loop reads CASSSFRDLTEAFF. The DNA for the CDR3 is TGTGCCAGCAGTTCCTTCCGGGACCTCACTGAAGCTTTCTTT.

This clone appeared a single time. This chain joins TRBV27 and TRBJ1-4, with D maybe TRBD1 (6 bases). The CDR3 length is 14 residues. Germline lookup yields CDR1 MNHEY and CDR2 SMNVEV (reference sequence). V gave up 4 bases and J gave up 4 bases, with 10 bases separating them. CDR3 loop: CASSSQDSNEKLFF. Here the CDR3 DNA reads TGTGCCAGCAGTTCCCAGGACAGTAATGAAAAACTGTTTTTT.

The V gene is TRBV6-1, the J gene TRBJ2-1, with 9 bases fitting TRBD1. In germline, CDR1 is MNHNS, CDR2 SASEGT. The CDR3 runs 18 residues. After removal of 1 base from V and 5 bases from J, the junction contained 12 bases not matched to a gene. DNA of the CDR3: TGTGCCAGCAGTGAAGGGAGGCTAGGGACAGGGTCTCACAATGAGCAGTTCTTC. Protein: CASSEGRLGTGSHNEQFF.

V gene TRBV5-5 combines with J gene TRBJ1-1, with 12 bases matching TRBD1. J was trimmed by 2 bases and V by 4 bases; bases with no gene match: 9. The CDR3 length is 17 residues. Germline V gene data show CDR1 as SGHKS and CDR2 as YYEKEE (reference sequence). The CDR3 protein is CASSTGTGGTRNTEAFF. The CDR3 nucleotides are TGTGCCAGCAGCACCGGGACAGGGGGCACCCGAAACACTGAAGCTTTCTTT.

The rearrangement joins TRBV30 to TRBJ2-7, with no clear D. V lost 1 base and J 4 bases, leaving 5 bases between the germline ends. Per the germline V gene, CDR1 is GTSNPN and CDR2 is SVGIG (reference sequence). CDR3 length: 11 residues. CDR3 coding DNA: TGTGCCTGGAGTGGTCAGTACGAGCAGTACTTC. Amino acid sequence: CAWSGQYEQYF.

This clone was seen only once. This rearrangement joins TRBV15 to TRBJ2-1, with 9 bases aligning to TRBD1. The CDR3 is 14 amino acids. V lost 5 bases to trimming and J lost 8 bases; unmatched junction nucleotides: 7. Germline V CDR1 and CDR2: LNHNV, YYDKDF (reference sequence). CDR3 protein: CATSRDRVYHEQFF. CDR3 DNA: TGTGCCACCAGCCGGGACAGGGTTTACCATGAGCAGTTCTTC.

This rearrangement joins TRBV28 to TRBJ2-2, with 9 bases fitting TRBD2. Germline V lookup: CDR1 MDHEN, CDR2 SYDVKM. CDR3 length equals 14 residues. V lost 10 bases to trimming and J lost 6 bases; unmatched junction nucleotides: 9. CDR3 region: CATQLAGDAGELFF. In nucleotides, the CDR3 is TGTGCCACCCAATTAGCGGGAGATGCCGGGGAGCTGTTTTTT.

This clone was detected only once. The V and J genes are TRBV10-3 and TRBJ2-3, with a weak D call TRBD2 (5 bases). The V gene's germline CDR1 is ENHRY and CDR2 SYGVKD. The CDR3 extends over 18 amino acids. V lost 5 bases and J lost 1, with 22 bases in between. Here the CDR3 reads CAISKLSGPPAGTDTQYF. CDR3 sequence (DNA): TGTGCCATCAGTAAGCTTTCCGGGCCTCCAGCGGGCACAGATACGCAGTATTTT.

A few counts support this clone. The J gene is TRBJ1-5, the V gene TRBV6-1, with D maybe TRBD1 (5 bases). CDR3 size: 15 residues. CDR1 is MNHNS, CDR2 SASEGT, per germline. Trimming left V 1 base short and J 5 bases short, with 12 bases between. In nucleotides, the CDR3 is TGTGCCAGCAGTGAAGGCATAGGGGAACATCAGCCCCAGCATTTT. It translates to CASSEGIGEHQPQHF.

The chain combines TRBV6-5 with TRBJ2-7, with a possible D match to TRBD2 (6 bases). Deletions cut 6 bases from V and 2 bases from J, with 20 bases between. Germline loops: CDR1 MNHEY, CDR2 SVGAGI. The CDR3 totals 16 residues. CDR3 DNA sequence: TGTGCCAGCAGCTACGCGGGACTCGGAGTTCCCTACGAGCAGTACTTC. It translates to CASSYAGLGVPYEQYF.

The chain couples TRBV11-2 to TRBJ2-7; 7 bases align to TRBD2. Trimming took 1 base from V and 7 from J; bases not matched to a gene: 10. The CDR3 runs to 15 residues. CDR1 is SGHAT, CDR2 FQNNGV, per germline. The CDR3 protein is CASSLGSSGRLEQYF. DNA for the CDR3: TGTGCCAGCAGCTTAGGATCTAGCGGAAGACTGGAGCAGTACTTC.